This T cell receptor beta chain was found in a study of Ad26.COV2.S vaccination and SARS-CoV-2 variants. Germline V gene data show CDR1 as SGHRS and CDR2 as YFSETQ. There are 17 residues in the CDR3. J lost 0 bases, V lost 2 bases, and 10 bases had no gene match. The protocol was immunoSEQ multiplex PCR, while the TCRdb copy is restricted to in-frame clones and leaves out a portion. The data show 97,000 or so clones, about three quarters seen once. This clone was seen many times. Sequencing used peripheral blood, obtained after recovery from COVID-19. This rearrangement joins TRBV5-1 to TRBJ1-2; TRBD1 matches 7 bases. This receptor was obtained from a human donor who had recovered from COVID-19. CDR3 residues: CASSFGTAIVANYGYTF. In nucleotides, the CDR3 is TGCGCCAGCAGCTTCGGGACAGCCATTGTAGCTAACTATGGCTACACCTTC. Based on the CDR3 plus reference TRBV5-1 and TRBJ1-2, the full variable domain is KAGVTQTPRYLIKTRGQQVTLSCSPISGHRSVSWYQQTPGQGLQFLFEYFSETQRNKGNFPGRFSGRQFSNSRSEMNVSTLELGDSALYLCASSFGTAIVANYGYTFGSGTRLTVV.